This entry lists 24 T cell receptor beta chains sequenced from one sample in a study of breast tumors, draining lymph nodes, adjacent tissues. Breast cancer patients provided tissue from their axillary draining lymph nodes. From the multiplex PCR reads, TCRdb called clonotypes with MiXCR, one entry per CDR3 protein. This sample has around 190,000 distinct CDR3 sequences, with 30% to 35% found just once. The sample comprised axillary lymph node tissue. Receptors originate from a female donor with breast cancer. Some clones in this sample may be carry-over from other donors' samples.

The table lists this clonotype with many counts. The chain carries TRBV2 and TRBJ2-7, with a weak D call TRBD2 (6 bases). The V gene lost 9 bases and the J gene lost 1 base, with 16 bases spanning the gap. This CDR3 has 14 amino acids. Germline CDR1 and CDR2: SNHLY and FYNNEI. The CDR3 region has the DNA TGTGCCAGGGCTGTTGACGGGGGATCCTACGAGCAGTACTTC. It is translated as CARAVDGGSYEQYF.

This clonotype showed up just once. A much larger clone is a single base away; this may be a read error. This chain connects TRBV6-5 to TRBJ2-6; D ambiguous. This CDR3 has 13 residues. Germline V lookup: CDR1 MNHEY, CDR2 SVGAGI. V lost 2 bases and J lost 3, with 2 bases in between. CDR3 protein: CASSYIGANVLTF. For the CDR3, the DNA is TGTGCCAGCAGTTACATTGGGGCCAACGTCCTGACTTTC.

Details on this clonotype: This could be a read error, since a much larger clone is one nucleotide away. V is TRBV19 and J is TRBJ2-1, with no clear D. CDR3 length: 17 amino acids. Germline loops: CDR1 LNHDA, CDR2 SQIVND (reference sequence). The CDR3 nucleotides read TGTGCCAGTATGGACCCAGCTCGGAGCGAGTACTACAATGAGCAGTCCTTC. This sequence encodes CASMDPARSEYYNEQSF.

The rearrangement joins TRBV6-1 to TRBJ1-2, with D perhaps TRBD1 (6 bases). The V gene lost 4 bases and the J gene lost 8 bases, with 23 bases spanning the gap. The CDR3 consists of 16 residues. Germline V gene lookup returns CDR1 MNHNS and CDR2 SASEGT. Here the CDR3 reads CASSGSDSHPFVGYTF. The CDR3 region has the DNA TGTGCCAGCAGTGGATCGGACAGCCACCCCTTCGTGGGCTACACCTTC.

Concerning this clonotype itself: Given a much more abundant clone one base away, this may be a read error. The CDR3 loop is CASRTRGSRGDYEQYF. The CDR3 region has the DNA TGTGCCAGCAGAACCCGAGGGTCGCGAGGGGACTACGAGCAGTACTTC. The chain uses TRBV5-4 and TRBJ2-7; D could derive from TRBD1 or TRBD2 (5 bases each). Germline CDR1 reads SGHNT; CDR2 reads YYREEE (reference sequence). This CDR3 spans 16 amino acids. Deletions cut 5 bases from V and 3 bases from J, with 21 bases between. The full variable domain, with the rest looked up from reference TRBV5-4 and TRBJ2-7, is ETGVTQSPTHLIKTRGQQVTLRCSSQSGHNTVSWYQQALGQGPQFIFQYYREEENGRGNFPPRFSGLQFPNYSSELNVNALELDDSALYLCASRTRGSRGDYEQYFGPGTRLTVT.

The sample holds many counts of this clonotype. V is TRBV2 and J is TRBJ2-3; no firm D call. V was trimmed by 6 bases and J by 3 bases, leaving 4 bases between them. The germline CDR1 and CDR2 sequences are SNHLY and FYNNEI. The length of the CDR3 is 11 residues. CDR3 coding DNA: TGTGCCAGCAGCGTGACAGATACGCAGTATTTT. It specifies CASSVTDTQYF.

The J gene is TRBJ2-4, the V gene TRBV5-8, with TRBD1 identical over 8 bases. V lost 4 bases and J lost 6; bases outside the gene matches: 9. Germline V gene data show CDR1 as SGHTS and CDR2 as YDEGEE. The CDR3 contains 15 residues. The CDR3 sequence: CASSPDRGVGNIQYF. CDR3 DNA: TGTGCCAGCAGCCCAGACAGGGGAGTTGGAAACATTCAGTACTTC.

This clonotype is medium-sized by share. This rearrangement joins TRBV11-1 to TRBJ2-5; 9 bases are shared with TRBD2. The CDR3 has 13 amino acids. Germline V gene data show CDR1 as SGHAT and CDR2 as FQDESV (reference sequence). J gave up 3 bases and V 7 bases, and 3 bases lay outside the gene matches. CDR3 amino acids: CASTAGGEETQYF. Here the CDR3 DNA reads TGTGCCAGCACCGCGGGGGGGGAAGAGACCCAGTACTTC. Complete variable domain (other parts from reference TRBV11-1 and TRBJ2-5): EAEVAQSPRYKITEKSQAVAFWCDPISGHATLYWYRQILGQGPELLVQFQDESVVDDSQLPKDRFSAERLKGVDSTLKIQPAELGDSAMYLCASTAGGEETQYFGPGTRLLVL.

Many counts were recorded for this clonotype. The V gene is TRBV3-1, the J gene TRBJ2-7; D ambiguous. Germline V lookup: CDR1 LGHDT, CDR2 YNNKEL (reference sequence). The V end was cut by 1 base, the J end by 11 bases, with 15 bases between. The CDR3 spans 13 residues. CDR3 sequence reads: CASSQAGRLGEYF. The DNA of the CDR3 is TGTGCCAGCAGCCAAGCTGGCAGGCTTGGTGAGTACTTC.

This clonotype was seen repeatedly, ten times or more. This sequence joins TRBV12-3 or TRBV12-4 and TRBJ2-3, with D possibly called TRBD1 or TRBD2 (5 bases each). V dropped 6 bases and J dropped 3 bases, with 16 bases sitting between them. This CDR3 region has 15 residues. This CDR3 is CASSRNGARTDTQYF. The CDR3 DNA reads as TGTGCCAGCAGCCGAAACGGGGCTAGGACAGATACGCAGTATTTT.

This clonotype was seen ten or more times. V usage is TRBV2 and J usage is TRBJ2-7; D possibly uses TRBD1 or TRBD2 (5 bases each). The ends were cut back, 7 bases at V and 0 bases at J, with 16 bases in the middle. The CDR3 is 15 amino acids. CDR1 and CDR2 (germline): SNHLY, FYNNEI. CDR3 sequence: CASTFGTSSSYEQYF. The CDR3 coding sequence is TGTGCCAGCACCTTTGGGACGTCTAGCTCCTACGAGCAGTACTTC.

This clonotype was found many times. V gene TRBV5-1 combines with J gene TRBJ2-7, with 11 bases identical to TRBD1. This CDR3 comprises 14 residues. V was pared by 3 bases and J by 3 bases, with 2 bases of the junction left unmatched. The germline V gene encodes CDR1 SGHRS and CDR2 YFSETQ. The CDR3 reads CASSWGTGGYEQYF. As DNA, the CDR3 is TGCGCCAGCAGCTGGGGGACAGGGGGCTACGAGCAGTACTTC.

The chain recombines TRBV10-3 with TRBJ1-5, with D possibly being TRBD1 (5 bases). V was cut by 2 bases and J by 7 bases, with 21 bases left in between. CDR3 size: 17 residues. Germline V gene sequence: CDR1 ENHRY, CDR2 SYGVKD. The chain's CDR3 is CAISEPGLAGDEQPQHF. CDR3 DNA: TGTGCCATCAGTGAGCCGGGACTAGCGGGGGACGAGCAGCCCCAGCATTTT.

This clonotype was seen many times. V usage is TRBV6-4 and J usage is TRBJ2-1, with 10 nucleotides matching TRBD2. The CDR3 contains 14 residues. Germline lookup yields CDR1 MRHNA and CDR2 SNTAGT. The V segment lost 6 bases and the J segment 6 bases; nucleotides outside the gene matches: 5. This CDR3 is CASRQREGLNEQFF. In nucleotides, the CDR3 is TGTGCCAGCAGACAGCGGGAGGGCCTCAATGAGCAGTTCTTC.

This clonotype was detected ten times or more. The chain joins TRBV7-3 to TRBJ2-7; D not resolved. V was shortened by 6 bases and J by 0 bases, with 15 bases between the two germline ends. Germline V gives CDR1 SGHTA, CDR2 FQGTGA. The CDR3 is 15 amino acids. The CDR3 sequence is CASSTWAGSSYEQYF. As DNA, the CDR3 is TGTGCCAGCAGTACCTGGGCCGGCAGCTCCTACGAGCAGTACTTC.

At least ten counts were recorded for this clonotype. The V call is TRBV2, the J call TRBJ2-1; D possibly uses TRBD1 or TRBD2 (5 bases each). V was clipped by 6 bases and J by 0 bases, with 12 bases between them. The CDR3 spans 15 residues. Germline values: CDR1 SNHLY, CDR2 FYNNEI. DNA for the CDR3: TGTGCCAGCAGGACCGGGACGGCCTCCTACAATGAGCAGTTCTTC. Protein product: CASRTGTASYNEQFF. Filled out from reference TRBV2 and TRBJ2-1, the complete variable domain reads EPEVTQTPSHQVTQMGQEVILRCVPISNHLYFYWYRQILGQKVEFLVSFYNNEISEKSEIFDDQFSVERPDGSNFTLKIRSTKLEDSAMYFCASRTGTASYNEQFFGPGTRLTVL.

This clonotype has a count of ten or more. The V gene is TRBV6-5, the J gene TRBJ1-2; 7 nucleotides align to TRBD1. Trimming cost V 4 bases and J 4 bases; bases outside gene matches: 6. The CDR3 consists of 14 residues. Germline V gives CDR1 MNHEY, CDR2 SVGAGI. CDR3 coding DNA: TGTGCCAGCAGTTCCGCGGGACAGTCCTATGGCTACACCTTC. It specifies CASSSAGQSYGYTF.

This clonotype is deemed medium-sized (0.01 to 0.1%). The chain uses TRBV20-1 and TRBJ2-5; D is ambiguous. The CDR3 has 12 amino acids. In germline, CDR1 is DFQATT, CDR2 SNEGSKA (reference sequence). Deletions cut 3 bases from V and 5 bases from J, with 10 bases between. The CDR3 loop is CSARLHGETQYF. CDR3 DNA sequence: TGCAGTGCTAGGCTTCATGGGGAGACCCAGTACTTC.

This clonotype was observed at least ten times. V and J are TRBV29-1 and TRBJ2-5; 13 positions agree with TRBD2. This CDR3 is built from 17 residues. Germline CDR1 and CDR2: SQVTM and ANQGSEA. V trimming: 5 bases; J trimming: 2 bases; junction bases outside the gene matches: 11. CDR3 nucleotides: TGCAGCGTTTTGGGTGTACCGGGACTAGCGGGGCAAGAGACCCAGTACTTC. Protein product: CSVLGVPGLAGQETQYF. The full variable domain, with the rest looked up from reference TRBV29-1 and TRBJ2-5, is SAVISQKPSRDICQRGTSLTIQCQVDSQVTMMFWYRQQPGQSLTLIATANQGSEATYESGFVIDKFPISRPNLTFSTLTVSNMSPEDSSIYLCSVLGVPGLAGQETQYFGPGTRLLVL.

Worth noting for this clonotype: The CDR3 carries no conserved terminal phenylalanine or tryptophan, so it likely arises from a read error. No DNA is shown, since the ends of the CDR3 on it are uncertain; the CDR3 is the one TCRdb lists. This chain links TRBV29-1 with TRBJ2-1. Germline V gives CDR1 SQVTM, CDR2 ANQGSEA. The CDR3 numbers 8 amino acids, ends counted. CDR3 sequence reads: CSVVVLNP.

A word on this clonotype: Because it lacks the conserved phenylalanine or tryptophan at the end, this CDR3 is likely a read error. No DNA is shown, since the ends of the CDR3 on it are uncertain; the CDR3 is the one TCRdb lists. V is TRBV9 and J is TRBJ2-7; the table's D call of TRBD1 was not tested on the DNA. The germline V gene encodes CDR1 SGDLS and CDR2 YYNGEE. The CDR3 is 9 residues long, ends included. The CDR3 reads CASSVAMDR.

This clonotype was seen a handful of times. The chain combines TRBV7-8 with TRBJ1-1; D is undetermined. The CDR3 length is 11 residues. V lost 4 bases and J lost 8, with 8 bases in between. The germline gives CDR1 SGHVS, CDR2 FQNEAQ. The CDR3 reads CASSSTREAFF. The CDR3 DNA follows: TGTGCCAGCAGCTCCACACGAGAAGCTTTCTTT.

This clonotype was observed at least ten times. The chain has TRBV7-2 and TRBJ2-1, with 9 positions matching TRBD2. The J segment lost 5 bases and the V segment lost 1 base, leaving 9 bases of the junction unmatched. Per the germline V gene, CDR1 is SGHTA and CDR2 is FQGNSA. The CDR3 has 17 amino acids. This CDR3 is CASSLGSRAGGDNEQFF. Written as DNA, the CDR3 is TGTGCCAGCAGCTTAGGGAGCCGGGCGGGAGGGGACAATGAGCAGTTCTTC.

Ten or more counts support this clonotype. The chain uses TRBV2 and TRBJ2-7; 7 bases fit TRBD2. Germline CDR1 SNHLY, CDR2 FYNNEI. There are 14 residues in the CDR3. V gave up 4 bases and J gave up 4 bases; unmatched junction bases: 7. CDR3 protein: CASSGGGSEYEQYF. For the CDR3, the DNA is TGTGCCAGCAGTGGAGGCGGGAGTGAGTACGAGCAGTACTTC.